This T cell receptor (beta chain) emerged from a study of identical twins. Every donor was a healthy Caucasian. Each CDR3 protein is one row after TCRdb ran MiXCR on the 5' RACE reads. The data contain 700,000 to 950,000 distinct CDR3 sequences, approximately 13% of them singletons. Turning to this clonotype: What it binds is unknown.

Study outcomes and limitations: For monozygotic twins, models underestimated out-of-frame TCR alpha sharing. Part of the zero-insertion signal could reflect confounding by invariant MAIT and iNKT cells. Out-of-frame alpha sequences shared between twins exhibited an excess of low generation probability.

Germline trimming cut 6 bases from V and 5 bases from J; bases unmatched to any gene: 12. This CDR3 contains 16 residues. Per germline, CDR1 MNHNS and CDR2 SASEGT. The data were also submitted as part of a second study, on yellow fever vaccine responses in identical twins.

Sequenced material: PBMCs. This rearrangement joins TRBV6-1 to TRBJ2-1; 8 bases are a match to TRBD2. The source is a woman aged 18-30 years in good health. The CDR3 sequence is CASSPGASGYHNEQFF. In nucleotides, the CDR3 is TGTGCCAGCAGCCCCGGGGCTAGCGGGTACCACAATGAGCAGTTCTTC.